There are a few counts of the clone carrying this TCR beta chain. Its matching antigen is unknown. Gene and germline names: mouse. The CDR3 goes on 1 residue after the read ends, and that part is filled in from the germline J gene. These data come from a study of tissue T cells after allogeneic stem cell transplantation. The time point: mouse harvest day 14 after allogeneic transplant. The graft held 10^6 splenic CD5+ T cells and 10^7 T-cell-depleted bone marrow cells. B6 (H2b) cells into BALB/c (H2d) mice; tissues taken at day 7 or 14. General study points: Motif-based clustering found tissue-specific repertoire signatures shared across patients, though few clones were shared. Within patients, tissue anatomy strongly shaped TCR repertoire composition.

Germline V gives CDR1 KGHPV, CDR2 FQNQEV (reference sequence). With 2 bases clipped from V and 5 bases from J, the junction kept 3 bases outside the gene matches. This CDR3 region has 15 residues. Sequencing of TCRbeta CDR3 at survey depth gave sequences and template counts. TCRdb keeps only in-frame clones here, not all; method: immunoSEQ multiplex PCR. The table has around 5,200 clones, approximately 30% seen once; the top ten hold 3.5% to 5.5%. The TCR sequence derives from a female BALB/c mouse given C57BL/6 T cells with graft-versus-host disease after an allogeneic hematopoietic cell transplant. Sequencing was performed on skin. The chain combines TRBV26 with TRBJ2-5, with 11 bases identical to TRBD1. The sequenced part of the CDR3 DNA is TGTGCCAGCAGTCTGGGGACAGGGGGAGGAGACACCCAGTAC. Amino acids: CASSLGTGGGDTQY. The full CDR3 reads CASSLGTGGGDTQYF.